A single sample is the source of the 20 T cell receptor beta chains below, sequenced in a study of cytomegalovirus exposure and HLA in healthy donors. With 60 Vbeta and 13 Jbeta primers, the PCR was carried out. Sequencing used immunoSEQ multiplex PCR; TCRdb keeps in-frame clones, though not all of them. The profile shows about 77,000 clones, about four fifths of them singletons. The sample comprised PBMCs. The receptors were gathered from a man aged 40-55 years in good health and CMV-seronegative.

The genes are TRBV5-4 and TRBJ1-1; 7 positions agree with TRBD1. The CDR3 extends over 18 amino acids. The germline V gene encodes CDR1 SGHNT and CDR2 YYREEE (reference sequence). V shed 2 bases and J 5 bases; nucleotides not matched to a gene: 18. DNA of the CDR3: TGTGCCAGCAGCTTCCTACAGGGGCAAGTTCTCCGAGGGACTGAAGCTTTCTTT. It codes for CASSFLQGQVLRGTEAFF.

CDR3 amino acids: CASSDSLSTDTQYF. The CDR3 DNA follows: TGTGCCAGCAGTGACAGTTTAAGCACAGATACGCAGTATTTT. The V gene is TRBV28, the J gene TRBJ2-3; tentative D call: TRBD1 (5 bases). The germline V gene has CDR1 MDHEN and CDR2 SYDVKM. The V end was cut by 5 bases, the J end by 0 bases, with 9 bases between. The CDR3 length is 14 residues.

The rearrangement joins TRBV6-5 to TRBJ1-1; a weak D match, TRBD1 (6 bases). Germline V gives CDR1 MNHEY, CDR2 SVGAGI. The V end was cut by 10 bases, the J end by 0 bases, with 12 bases between. This CDR3 has 13 residues. In nucleotides, the CDR3 is TGTGCCACTCAGGGGCCCATGAACACTGAAGCTTTCTTT. It yields the protein CATQGPMNTEAFF.

The DNA for the CDR3 is TGTGCCAGCCTTGGGGGCGCGAAATGGAATTCACCCCTCCACTTT. Amino acids: CASLGGAKWNSPLHF. This chain uses TRBV6-5 with TRBJ1-6, with a possible D match to TRBD1 (6 bases). The CDR3 contains 15 residues. V lost 8 bases and J lost 7, with 18 bases in between. Germline loops: CDR1 MNHEY, CDR2 SVGAGI.

V and J are TRBV11-2 and TRBJ2-1; 12 bases agree with TRBD2. CDR1 is SGHAT and CDR2 is FQNNGV in the germline V gene. The CDR3 runs 15 residues. The J segment lost 10 bases and the V segment lost 1 base, leaving 5 bases of the junction unmatched. The DNA of the CDR3 is TGTGCCAGCAGCTTAGCTAGCGGGGGGGATAAAGAGCAGTTCTTC. It is translated as CASSLASGGDKEQFF.

This sequence joins TRBV18 and TRBJ1-2; 9 bases agree with TRBD1. Germline V gives CDR1 KGHSH, CDR2 LQKENI. The CDR3 spans 14 residues. The junction had 2 bases not matched to a gene; V was cut back by 3 bases and J by 3 bases. The CDR3 loop reads CASSPTGGDYGYTF. In DNA form, the CDR3 reads TGTGCCAGCTCACCGACAGGGGGGGACTATGGCTACACCTTC.

This clone occurred a few times. This chain connects TRBV6-6 to TRBJ2-1; TRBD2 might be the D (6 bases). This CDR3 has 13 amino acids. The V end lost 3 bases, the J end lost 7 bases, and 10 bases lay between the germline ends. Per the germline V gene, CDR1 is MNHNY and CDR2 is SVGAGI (reference sequence). CDR3 coding DNA: TGTGCCAGCAGTTATTTGGAGGGGAATGAGCAGTTCTTC. This sequence encodes CASSYLEGNEQFF.

V gene TRBV7-2 combines with J gene TRBJ2-2; D might be TRBD2 (7 bases). This CDR3 contains 15 residues. Trimming stripped 5 bases from V and 3 bases from J, with 13 bases between. Germline lookup yields CDR1 SGHTA and CDR2 FQGNSA. The CDR3 reads CASSPRGGYTGELFF. The DNA of the CDR3 is TGTGCCAGCAGCCCTAGGGGGGGCTACACCGGGGAGCTGTTTTTT.

The chain recombines TRBV6-5 with TRBJ1-5; 7 bases are a match to TRBD1. In germline, CDR1 is MNHEY, CDR2 SVGAGI. The CDR3 length is 13 residues. Trimming removed 7 bases from V and 7 bases from J; junction bases left unmatched: 7. CDR3 loop: CASKGAGSQPQHF. CDR3 coding DNA: TGTGCCAGCAAGGGGGCAGGGTCACAGCCCCAGCATTTT.

The chain carries TRBV7-6 and TRBJ2-5; D is unclear. Trimming took off 1 base at V and 1 base at J, with 7 bases between the two ends. Germline V gene data show CDR1 as SGHVS and CDR2 as FNYEAQ. The CDR3 contains 14 residues. The chain's CDR3 is CASSLGGTQETQYF. Written as DNA, the CDR3 is TGTGCCAGCAGCTTAGGTGGCACCCAAGAGACCCAGTACTTC.

The chain combines TRBV27 with TRBJ2-7; TRBD1 might be the D (6 bases). The CDR3 length is 14 residues. Deletions cut 3 bases from V and 5 bases from J, with 14 bases between. In germline, CDR1 is MNHEY, CDR2 SMNVEV (reference sequence). This CDR3 is CASSFWGLVNEQYF. The CDR3 bases are TGTGCCAGCAGTTTCTGGGGGCTCGTCAACGAGCAGTACTTC.

The V gene is TRBV7-2, the J gene TRBJ1-2; 10 nucleotides align to TRBD1. CDR1 SGHTA and CDR2 FQGNSA come from the germline V gene. V lost 4 bases and J lost 5; bases outside the gene matches: 7. The CDR3 has 15 amino acids. This chain's CDR3 is CASSSSDRGVYGYTF. For the CDR3, the DNA is TGTGCCAGCAGCTCCTCGGACAGGGGGGTGTATGGCTACACCTTC. The whole variable domain, filled in from reference TRBV7-2 and TRBJ1-2, reads GAGVSQSPSNKVTEKGKDVELRCDPISGHTALYWYRQSLGQGLEFLIYFQGNSAPDKSGLPSDRFSAERTGGSVSTLTIQRTQQEDSAVYLCASSSSDRGVYGYTFGSGTRLTVV.

This clone was observed a single time. The rearrangement uses TRBV5-1 and TRBJ2-1; D is unclear. CDR1 and CDR2 from the germline V gene are SGHRS and YFSETQ. Deletions cut 0 bases from V and 0 bases from J, with 7 bases between. The CDR3 loop spans 15 amino acids. The CDR3 DNA is TGCGCCAGCAGCTTGGTTATTAGCTCCTACAATGAGCAGTTCTTC. Its translation is CASSLVISSYNEQFF.

The rearrangement links TRBV10-3 to TRBJ1-4, with a weak D call TRBD1 (5 bases). Germline V gene data show CDR1 as ENHRY and CDR2 as SYGVKD. V lost 3 bases and J lost 8, with 10 bases in between. The CDR3 runs to 13 residues. The CDR3 reads CAISDWGAEKLFF. CDR3 sequence (DNA): TGTGCCATCAGTGATTGGGGCGCCGAAAAACTGTTTTTT.

The CDR3: CASTQLAGKNQETQYF. The CDR3 region has the DNA TGTGCCAGCACCCAATTGGCGGGAAAGAACCAAGAGACCCAGTACTTC. J is TRBJ2-5 and V is TRBV5-4, with D perhaps TRBD2 (6 bases). The CDR3 consists of 16 residues. The ends were cut back, 6 bases at V and 0 bases at J, with 18 bases in the middle. Germline V lookup: CDR1 SGHNT, CDR2 YYREEE (reference sequence). Based on the CDR3 plus reference TRBV5-4 and TRBJ2-5, the full variable domain is ETGVTQSPTHLIKTRGQQVTLRCSSQSGHNTVSWYQQALGQGPQFIFQYYREEENGRGNFPPRFSGLQFPNYSSELNVNALELDDSALYLCASTQLAGKNQETQYFGPGTRLLVL.

This clone was recorded a few times. Other nucleotide sequences from this sample produce the same CDR3. The rearrangement uses TRBV6-5 and TRBJ1-1; 7 positions match TRBD1. CDR1 is MNHEY, CDR2 SVGAGI, per germline. CDR3 length: 14 amino acids. The ends lost 2 bases at V and 0 bases at J; junction bases unmatched: 0. The CDR3 sequence: CASSYGTVNTEAFF. The CDR3 DNA sequence: TGTGCCAGCAGTTACGGGACAGTGAACACTGAAGCTTTCTTT.

The J gene is TRBJ2-7, the V gene TRBV6-1, with D tentatively TRBD2 (7 bases). V was pared by 8 bases and J by 5 bases, with 16 bases between. The CDR3 sequence is 13 residues long. CDR1 MNHNS and CDR2 SASEGT come from the germline V gene. The DNA for the CDR3 is TGTGCCAGCCAAAGGGGGGGGATTGACGAGCAGTACTTC. This encodes CASQRGGIDEQYF.

The rearrangement uses TRBV2 and TRBJ1-5, with TRBD1 matching over 10 bases. The germline V gene has CDR1 SNHLY and CDR2 FYNNEI. V was clipped by 3 bases and J by 6 bases; unmatched bases: 2. The CDR3 runs to 14 residues. CDR3 residues: CASSETGGFQPQHF. As DNA, the CDR3 is TGTGCCAGCAGTGAGACAGGGGGCTTTCAGCCCCAGCATTTT.

This chain connects TRBV27 to TRBJ2-3; 13 nucleotides match TRBD2. The CDR3 is 17 amino acids. Per germline, CDR1 MNHEY and CDR2 SMNVEV (reference sequence). The V segment lost 6 bases and the J segment 1 base; nucleotides outside the gene matches: 7. The CDR3 DNA sequence: TGTGCCAGCAGGCGGACTAGCGGGGGCGTGGGCACAGATACGCAGTATTTT. Encoded protein: CASRRTSGGVGTDTQYF.

This clone turned up a few times. V and J are TRBV29-1 and TRBJ2-1; 9 nucleotides line up with TRBD2. The CDR3 length is 13 residues. The J segment lost 3 bases and the V segment lost 4 bases, leaving 1 base of the junction unmatched. Germline V lookup: CDR1 SQVTM, CDR2 ANQGSEA. In DNA, the CDR3 is TGCAGCGTTGTGACTAGCGGCTACAATGAGCAGTTCTTC. It specifies CSVVTSGYNEQFF.